This T cell receptor beta chain is from a study of T cell repertoires and HLA-DP antigens. Whole-study findings and limits: Average cumulative frequency of previously undetected clones was roughly 34% against one allele and approximately 49% against the other.

The CDR3 runs to 19 residues. Germline values: CDR1 KGHSH, CDR2 LQKENI. The trim removed 1 base at V and 0 bases at J, leaving 8 bases unmatched. On this clone itself: Its target is not known.

The assay was immunoSEQ multiplex PCR, and TCRdb's table has in-frame clones only and misses some. The sample carries some 110,000 clones, 80% to 95% recorded once. The gene calls are TRBV18 and TRBJ2-6, with 8 bases fitting TRBD1. Sequenced input: CD4+ T cells from PBMCs. The source of this sequence is a woman aged 18-29 years in good health and CMV-seronegative. In nucleotides, the CDR3 is TGTGCCAGCTCACCACTGGGCAGGGGGCTTCTCTCTGGGGCCAACGTCCTGACTTTC. It is translated as CASSPLGRGLLSGANVLTF.